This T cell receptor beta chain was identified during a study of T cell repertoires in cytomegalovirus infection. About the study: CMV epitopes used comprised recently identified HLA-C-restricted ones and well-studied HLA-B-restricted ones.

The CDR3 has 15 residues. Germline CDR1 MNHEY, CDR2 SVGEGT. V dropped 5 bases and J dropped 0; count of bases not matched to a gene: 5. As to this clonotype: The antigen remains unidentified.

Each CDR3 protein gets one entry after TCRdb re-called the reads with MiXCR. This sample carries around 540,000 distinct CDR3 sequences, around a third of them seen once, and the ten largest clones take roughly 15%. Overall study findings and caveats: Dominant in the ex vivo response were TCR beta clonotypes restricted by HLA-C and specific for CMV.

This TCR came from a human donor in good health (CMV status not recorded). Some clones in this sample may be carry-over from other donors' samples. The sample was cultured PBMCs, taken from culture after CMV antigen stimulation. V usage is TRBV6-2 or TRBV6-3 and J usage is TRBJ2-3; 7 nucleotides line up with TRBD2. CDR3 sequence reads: CASSKRRESTDTQYF. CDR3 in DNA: TGTGCCAGCAGTAAGAGGCGGGAGAGCACAGATACGCAGTATTTT.